Many counts were recorded for the clone carrying this T cell receptor beta chain. Its antigen is undetermined. Breast cancer patients provided tissue from their axillary draining lymph nodes. Per the germline V gene, CDR1 is DFQATT and CDR2 is SNEGSKA (reference sequence). V was clipped by 5 bases and J by 5 bases, with 18 bases between them. This CDR3 is built from 14 residues. TCRdb analysed the multiplex PCR reads with MiXCR anew, one entry per CDR3 protein. Among 85,000 to 130,000 distinct CDR3 sequences listed, 21% were seen once. These data belong to a study of breast tumors, draining lymph nodes, adjacent tissues. Study-wide results and caveats: Tumor T cell lymph node origin was a supported hypothesis, not proven.

This sequence was found in a female donor with breast cancer. Some clones in this sample may be carry-over from other donors' samples. The chain combines TRBV20-1 with TRBJ2-5; either TRBD1 or TRBD2 may supply D (5 bases each). The sequenced sample was axillary lymph node tissue. The CDR3 spells CSASGTPHSETQYF. CDR3 DNA: TGCAGTGCTTCCGGGACGCCCCACTCGGAGACCCAGTACTTC.